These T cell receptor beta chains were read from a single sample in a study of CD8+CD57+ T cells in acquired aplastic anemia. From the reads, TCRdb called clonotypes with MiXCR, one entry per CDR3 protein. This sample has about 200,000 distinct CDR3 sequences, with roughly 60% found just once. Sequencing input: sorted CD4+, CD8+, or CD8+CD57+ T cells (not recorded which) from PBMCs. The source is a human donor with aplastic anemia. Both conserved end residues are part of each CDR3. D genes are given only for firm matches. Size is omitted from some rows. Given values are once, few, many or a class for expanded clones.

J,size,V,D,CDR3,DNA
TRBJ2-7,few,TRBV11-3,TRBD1,CASSLSGTGSGEQYF,TGTGCCAGCAGCTTATCCGGGACAGGGTCTGGTGAGCAGTACTTC
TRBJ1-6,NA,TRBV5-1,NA,CASSLYTGSGLHF,TGCGCCAGCAGCCTATACACAGGGTCAGGCCTCCACTTT
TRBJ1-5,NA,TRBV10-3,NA,CAISEGDSNQPQHF,TGTGCCATCAGTGAGGGGGATAGCAATCAGCCCCAGCATTTT
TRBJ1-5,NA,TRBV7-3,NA,CASSPSGDPWLPQHF,TGTGCCAGCAGCCCCAGCGGAGACCCCTGGCTGCCCCAGCATTTT
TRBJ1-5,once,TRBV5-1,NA,CASSLYGASNQPQHF,TGCGCCAGCAGCTTGTACGGGGCTAGCAATCAGCCCCAGCATTTT
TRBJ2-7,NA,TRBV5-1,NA,CASSQMTESYEQYF,TGCGCCAGCAGCCAAATGACGGAGTCCTACGAGCAGTACTTC
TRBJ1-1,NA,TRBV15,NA,CATSRGDQGGRNTEAFF,TGTGCCACCAGCAGAGGGGACCAGGGAGGGCGGAACACTGAAGCTTTCTTT
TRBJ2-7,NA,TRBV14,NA,CASSPGRNLTGSREQYF,TGTGCCAGCAGCCCAGGACGGAATCTAACGGGAAGCCGCGAGCAGTACTTC
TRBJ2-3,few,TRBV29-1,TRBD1,CSVRTGTEYTDTQYF,TGCAGCGTTCGGACCGGGACAGAGTACACAGATACGCAGTATTTT
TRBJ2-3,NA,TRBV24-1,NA,CATSDMDGANTQYF,TGTGCCACCAGTGATATGGACGGCGCAAATACGCAGTATTTT
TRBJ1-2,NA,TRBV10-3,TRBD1,CAISELKAVTGGYGYTF,TGTGCCATCAGTGAGTTGAAGGCGGTTACAGGGGGCTATGGCTACACCTTC
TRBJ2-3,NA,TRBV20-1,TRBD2,CSAFSMAGTIILF,TGCAGTGCTTTCTCCATGGCCGGGACTATCATCCTTTTT
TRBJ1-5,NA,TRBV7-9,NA,CASTPLSNQPQHF,TGTGCCAGCACCCCCCTGAGCAATCAGCCCCAGCATTTT
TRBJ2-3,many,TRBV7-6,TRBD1,CASSLPGQGLDTQYF,TGTGCCAGCAGCTTACCAGGACAGGGATTAGATACGCAGTATTTT
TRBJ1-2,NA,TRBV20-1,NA,CSAGQPGYTF,TGCAGTGCCGGACAGCCCGGCTACACCTTC
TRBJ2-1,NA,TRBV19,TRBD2,CASSGLAGVHEQFF,TGTGCCAGTAGTGGCCTAGCGGGAGTGCATGAGCAGTTCTTC
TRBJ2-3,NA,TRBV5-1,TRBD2,CASSLGLAGRDTQYF,TGCGCCAGCAGCTTGGGGCTAGCGGGGAGGGATACGCAGTATTTT
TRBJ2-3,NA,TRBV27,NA,CASSSLRKTDTQYF,TGTGCCAGCAGTTCTTTAAGGAAGACAGATACGCAGTATTTT
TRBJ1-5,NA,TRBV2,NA,CASSENGNYQPQHF,TGTGCCAGCAGTGAAAACGGAAACTATCAGCCCCAGCATTTT
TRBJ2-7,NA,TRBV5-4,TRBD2,CASSLSAGGYEQYF,TGTGCCAGCAGCTTGTCAGCGGGGGGTTACGAGCAGTACTTC
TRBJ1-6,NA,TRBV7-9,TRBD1,CASSLGWTGGGSPLHF,TGTGCCAGCAGCTTAGGTTGGACAGGGGGAGGATCACCCCTCCACTTT
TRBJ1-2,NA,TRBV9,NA,CASSQDGGAGEQYFGTGFGYTF,NA
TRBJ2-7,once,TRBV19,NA,CASSPFESYEQYF,TGTGCCAGTAGTCCCTTTGAGTCCTACGAGCAGTACTTC
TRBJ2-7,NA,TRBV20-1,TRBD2,CSAKRGPYEQYF,TGCAGTGCTAAGCGGGGTCCCTACGAGCAGTACTTC
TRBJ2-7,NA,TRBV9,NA,CASSGDEQYF,TGTGCCAGCAGCGGTGACGAGCAGTACTTC
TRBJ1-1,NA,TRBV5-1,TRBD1,CASTRQGITNTEAFF,TGCGCCAGCACCCGACAGGGAATAACGAACACTGAAGCTTTCTTT
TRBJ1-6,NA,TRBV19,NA,CASTDYGTENSPLHF,TGTGCCAGTACCGACTACGGGACGGAGAATTCACCCCTCCACTTT
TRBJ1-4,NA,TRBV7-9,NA,CASSLRGSNEKLFF,TGTGCCAGCAGCTTGCGGGGGTCTAATGAAAAACTGTTTTTT
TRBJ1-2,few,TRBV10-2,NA,CASSDRAGLAGYTF,TGCGCCAGCAGTGACCGGGCTGGTCTGGCTGGCTACACCTTC
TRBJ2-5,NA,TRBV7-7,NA,CASSLTRGQETQYF,TGTGCCAGCAGCCTAACCCGGGGGCAAGAGACCCAGTACTTC
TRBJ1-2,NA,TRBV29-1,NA,CSVDRGLGGYTF,TGCAGCGTTGACAGGGGTTTGGGTGGCTACACCTTC
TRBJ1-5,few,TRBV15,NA,CATSSGHPPQPQHF,TGTGCCACCAGCAGTGGACACCCTCCTCAGCCCCAGCATTTT
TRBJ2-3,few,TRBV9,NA,CASSGGIDTQYF,TGTGCCAGCAGCGGGGGGATAGATACGCAGTATTTT
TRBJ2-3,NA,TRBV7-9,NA,CASSGGPLLPDTQYF,TGTGCCAGCAGCGGGGGCCCCCTTCTCCCAGATACGCAGTATTTT
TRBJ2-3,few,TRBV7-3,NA,CASSVGSGRADTQYF,TGTGCCAGCAGCGTAGGGTCGGGGCGCGCAGATACGCAGTATTTT
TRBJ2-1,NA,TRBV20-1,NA,CSARGAGFHFF,TGCAGTGCTAGAGGCGCAGGGTTCCACTTCTTC
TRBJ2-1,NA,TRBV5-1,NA,CASSLSVGRVTEAFF,TGCGCCAGCAGCTTGTCTGTGGGGAGAGTCACTGAAGCTTTCTTC
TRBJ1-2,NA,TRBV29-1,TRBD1,CSDSTGDSGYTF,TGCAGCGATAGCACAGGGGACAGTGGCTACACCTTC
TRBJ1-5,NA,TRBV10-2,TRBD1,CASSAQGSNQPQHF,TGCGCCAGCAGTGCACAGGGGAGTAATCAGCCCCAGCATTTT
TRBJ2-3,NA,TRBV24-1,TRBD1,CATSDSGRGQDTQYF,TGTGCCACCAGTGATAGTGGCAGGGGGCAGGATACGCAGTATTTT
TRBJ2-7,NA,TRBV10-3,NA,CAISAQVGGAPPCSYEQYF,TGTGCCATCAGTGCTCAGGTCGGGGGTGCACCTCCGTGCTCCTACGAGCAGTACTTC
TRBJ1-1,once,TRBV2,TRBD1,CASSLLRTGANTEAFF,TGTGCCAGCAGTCTACTACGGACAGGGGCAAACACTGAAGCTTTCTTT